Sequencing of this TCR beta chain was carried out in a study of T cell responses to AZD1222 COVID-19 vaccine (dated by TCRdb to the early 2020s). The study in broad terms: AZD1222 recipients with second doses at about 4 weeks or about 12 weeks were pooled, because spike-specific TCR depth and breadth did not differ between schedules. A total of just over 230 trial participants underwent TCR sequencing, of whom nearly 210 had received two doses of AZD1222 and approximately 26 had received two doses of the MenACWY control vaccine. Trial participants were enrolled by age into subgroups of 18-55, 56-69 and 70-plus years, and roughly 150, 30 and 60 TCR-sequenced participants, respectively, were included in these subgroups. On the study overall, not on this receptor specifically: The 56-69-year group was small, and its depth increase did not reach significance, likely because of low power. Because no samples from the day 14 peak response were available, repertoires could be characterized only after the peak T cell response. CD4 TCRs associated with the vaccine covered the entire spike protein, and the dominant responses were in regions 160-218 and 743-854. Epitopes outside the regions mutated in the B.1.351 and B.1.1.7 variants were reportedly recognized by nearly half of the unique spike-specific TCRs. Spike-specific TCR breadth and depth rose significantly after two AZD1222 doses compared with day 0 and with MenACWY recipients. Conclusions about previously exposed vaccinees are limited because only five to seven AZD1222 recipients were SARS-CoV-2 seropositive at baseline. Participants were mostly white British, with more females than males. The authors suggested clonal diversity may have been underestimated.

This clone was recorded a few times. What this receptor recognizes is not known. Base qualities are not provided; no much larger clone lies one nucleotide away. CDR1 is given as SGHAT and CDR2 as FQDESV, both from the germline V gene (reference sequence). V is pruned by 3 bases and J by 3 bases, leaving 6 bases of the junction without a gene match. The CDR3 covers 15 residues, taking in both the cysteine and the phenylalanine. The CDR3 DNA has 45 bases and is translated from base 1. The CDR3 regions of human TCRbeta chains were analyzed by immunosequencing. Concerning the study's data processing: TCRs in the repertoires were compared against a reference library of SARS-CoV-2-specific TCRs that had been generated with the MIRA antigen-specificity platform. Breadth meant the fraction of unique TCRs that were SARS-CoV-2-associated, whereas depth meant the fraction of total T cells that were SARS-CoV-2-associated. Each spike-specific TCR was assigned to its reactive spike region and to a CD4 or CD8 class using the MIRA data. Log10-transformed breadth and depth values were compared by one-way ANOVA with Sidak's multiple comparisons tests. TCRdb took this table from immuneACCESS and kept in-frame rearrangements with V and J called. Such tables lack part of the clones; where checked against another copy, unresolved V genes explain under half of the gap, and the rest is unexplained. V and J calls and clone size follow that table, whereas D and trimming were derived from the DNA. This sample lists roughly 100,000 clones; around 76% were detected once. The ten largest make up 4% to 6% of the sample.

The sample's time point label, in plain terms: baseline before first vaccination. The vaccinee samples were drawn from two UK trials, COV001 and COV002, one of which was a single-blind randomized controlled phase 2/3 trial testing AZD1222 (ChAdOx1 nCoV-19) in healthy adults. For TCRbeta chain sequencing, PBMC samples were collected from trial participants at day 0 and at day 28 after the second dose. The V and J genes are TRBV11-1 and TRBJ2-3; the central 7 bases match TRBD2. Sequencing used peripheral blood, obtained on day 0 of AZD1222 vaccination. The receptor's source is an adult in good health. The CDR3 reads as follows: CASSLGGGLTDTQYF. The bases are TGTGCCAGCAGCTTGGGGGGGGGTTTAACAGATACGCAGTATTTT. With the rest looked up from the reference TRBV11-1 and TRBJ2-3 genes rather than sequenced, the full variable domain is EAEVAQSPRYKITEKSQAVAFWCDPISGHATLYWYRQILGQGPELLVQFQDESVVDDSQLPKDRFSAERLKGVDSTLKIQPAELGDSAMYLCASSLGGGLTDTQYFGPGTRLTVL.